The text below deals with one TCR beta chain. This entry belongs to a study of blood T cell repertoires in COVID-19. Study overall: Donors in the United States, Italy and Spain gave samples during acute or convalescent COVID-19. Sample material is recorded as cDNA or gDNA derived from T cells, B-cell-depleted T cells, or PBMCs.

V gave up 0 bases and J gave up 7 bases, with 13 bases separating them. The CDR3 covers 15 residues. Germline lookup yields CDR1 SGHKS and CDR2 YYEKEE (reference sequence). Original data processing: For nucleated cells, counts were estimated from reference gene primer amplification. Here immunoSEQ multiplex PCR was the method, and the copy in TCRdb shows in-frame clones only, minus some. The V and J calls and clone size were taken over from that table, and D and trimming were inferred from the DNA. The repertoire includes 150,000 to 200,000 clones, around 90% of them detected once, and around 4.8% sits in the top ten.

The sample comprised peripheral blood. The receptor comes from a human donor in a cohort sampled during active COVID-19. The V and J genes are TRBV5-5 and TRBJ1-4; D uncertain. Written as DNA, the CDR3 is TGTGCCAGCAGCTTGGAGGTCAGCCCAGGTGAAAAACTGTTTTTT. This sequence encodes CASSLEVSPGEKLFF.